These 24 T cell receptor beta chains originate from one sample sequenced in a study of T cell repertoires in cytomegalovirus infection. TCRdb analysed the reads with MiXCR anew, one entry per CDR3 protein. This sample yields 680,000 or so distinct CDR3 sequences, of which about a third are seen a single time; 2.5% to 3.5% belongs to the top ten. The sequenced sample consisted of PBMCs. The receptors originated from a human donor in good health (CMV status not recorded). Some clones in this sample may be carry-over from other donors' samples.

The chain recombines TRBV12-3 or TRBV12-4 with TRBJ2-7; 9 bases match TRBD2. V dropped 4 bases and J dropped 4; count of bases not matched to a gene: 11. The CDR3 spans 16 residues. In DNA form, the CDR3 reads TGTGCCAGCAGTTCAGGGGTAGCGGGAGTTTCGTACGAGCAGTACTTC. Protein product: CASSSGVAGVSYEQYF.

The rearrangement uses TRBV4-1 and TRBJ1-6, with D possibly matching TRBD1 (6 bases). V lost 1 base and J lost 2, with 9 bases in between. This CDR3 has 16 amino acids. Germline lookup yields CDR1 MGHRA and CDR2 YSYEKL. For the CDR3, the DNA is TGCGCCAGCAGCCAAGCAGGGGAGACCTATAATTCACCCCTCCACTTT. As protein: CASSQAGETYNSPLHF.

This sequence joins TRBV6-1 and TRBJ2-6, with no clear D. The CDR3 has 13 amino acids. The germline V gene encodes CDR1 MNHNS and CDR2 SASEGT. V lost 7 bases, J lost 2 bases, and 6 bases lay in between. The CDR3 loop reads CASTIPGANVLTF. The CDR3, as DNA: TGTGCCAGCACAATCCCTGGGGCCAACGTCCTGACTTTC.

This clonotype was seen many times. The rearrangement links TRBV7-2 to TRBJ2-1, with 12 bases lining up with TRBD2. V gave up 1 base and J gave up 5 bases; unmatched junction bases: 3. Germline CDR1 is SGHTA and CDR2 is FQGNSA. The CDR3 loop spans 16 amino acids. This CDR3 reads CASSLGGLAGNNEQFF. In DNA form, the CDR3 reads TGTGCCAGCAGCTTAGGAGGACTAGCGGGAAACAATGAGCAGTTCTTC.

The genes are TRBV13 and TRBJ2-7; the D is unclear. Per germline, CDR1 PRHDT and CDR2 FYEKMQ (reference sequence). Trimming shortened V by 1 base and J by 2 bases, and 12 bases separated the two germline ends. The CDR3 sequence is 15 residues long. The CDR3 nucleotides read TGTGCCAGCAGCTTAGACCCTGGGCCAGCCTACGAGCAGTACTTC. Its protein product is CASSLDPGPAYEQYF.

This clonotype was counted only a few times. This chain links TRBV4-1 with TRBJ1-4; no clear D gene. The CDR3 has 18 residues. The V gene lost 2 bases and the J gene lost 0 bases, with 16 bases spanning the gap. The germline CDR1 and CDR2 sequences are MGHRA and YSYEKL. CDR3 residues: CASSQSPSLQATNEKLFF. For the CDR3, the DNA is TGCGCCAGCAGCCAAAGTCCCAGCCTACAAGCAACTAATGAAAAACTGTTTTTT.

V usage is TRBV7-2 and J usage is TRBJ2-5; D gene uncertain. CDR3 length: 17 residues. V dropped 1 base and J dropped 4 bases, with 19 bases sitting between them. Germline lookup yields CDR1 SGHTA and CDR2 FQGNSA. DNA for the CDR3: TGTGCCAGCAGCTTAGGCGTCTCAGTAGCTCGCCTAGAGACCCAGTACTTC. This encodes CASSLGVSVARLETQYF. The entire variable domain, with the rest obtained from reference TRBV7-2 and TRBJ2-5, is as follows: GAGVSQSPSNKVTEKGKDVELRCDPISGHTALYWYRQSLGQGLEFLIYFQGNSAPDKSGLPSDRFSAERTGGSVSTLTIQRTQQEDSAVYLCASSLGVSVARLETQYFGPGTRLLVL.

About this clonotype: This may be a read error: a much more frequent sequence differs by one nucleotide. The chain recombines TRBV11-1 with TRBJ2-5; D is possibly TRBD2 (6 bases). This CDR3 has 12 amino acids. CDR1 is SGHAT, CDR2 FQDESV, per germline (reference sequence). The DNA of the CDR3 is TGTGCCAGCAGCTTATCGGGAGAGAACCAGTACTTC. It yields the protein CASSLSGENQYF. The full variable domain, rest sourced from reference TRBV11-1 and TRBJ2-5, is EAEVAQSPRYKITEKSQAVAFWCDPISGHATLYWYRQILGQGPELLVQFQDESVVDDSQLPKDRFSAERLKGVDSTLKIQPAELGDSAMYLCASSLSGENQYFGPGTRLLVL.

The table lists this clonotype with a few counts. The V and J genes are TRBV28 and TRBJ2-3; maybe TRBD1 (5 bases). Germline CDR1 is MDHEN and CDR2 is SYDVKM. CDR3 length: 15 amino acids. Trimming stripped 6 bases from V and 1 base from J, with 14 bases between. The CDR3 here is CASRSGQLGTDTQYF. CDR3 in DNA: TGTGCCAGCAGATCTGGACAACTTGGCACAGATACGCAGTATTTT.

Only a few counts were recorded for this clonotype. CDR3 sequence: CASSARDFGSPLHF. CDR3 nucleotide sequence: TGTGCCAGTAGTGCCCGGGACTTCGGTTCACCCCTCCACTTT. This sequence joins TRBV19 and TRBJ1-6, with a possible D match to TRBD1 (5 bases). The length of the CDR3 is 14 residues. V lost 5 bases and J 9 bases, leaving 14 bases between the germline ends. CDR1 is LNHDA, CDR2 SQIVND, per germline (reference sequence).

V usage is TRBV6-2 or TRBV6-3 and J usage is TRBJ2-1; D is unresolved. The CDR3 sequence is 15 residues long. Trimming removed 6 bases at V and 2 bases at J, with 14 bases between. Germline-derived CDR1 and CDR2 are MNHEY and SVGEGT. The CDR3 loop is CASSDSPAAYNEQFF. As DNA, the CDR3 is TGTGCCAGCAGCGATTCCCCGGCAGCCTACAATGAGCAGTTCTTC.

This sequence joins TRBV10-3 and TRBJ1-1, with 8 bases that match TRBD1. Germline CDR1 is ENHRY and CDR2 is SYGVKD. The CDR3 totals 12 residues. With 11 bases clipped from V and 4 bases from J, the junction kept 6 bases outside the gene matches. The CDR3 nucleotides read TGTGCCGGCAGGGGGCGGGGCACTGAAGCTTTCTTT. Its translation is CAGRGRGTEAFF.

The chain combines TRBV12-3 or TRBV12-4 with TRBJ1-2, with D hard to call. The CDR3 spans 14 residues. V gave up 2 bases and J gave up 1 base, with 8 bases separating them. CDR3 coding DNA: TGTGCCAGCAGTTTACGGGCGGTTAACTATGGCTACACCTTC. Translating it yields CASSLRAVNYGYTF.

In regard to this clonotype: Without the conserved terminal phenylalanine or tryptophan, this CDR3 likely stems from a read error. The chain is built from TRBV28 and TRBJ2-7, with TRBD1 matching 7 bases. The CDR3 covers 15 residues. J lost 2 bases, V lost 2 bases, and 6 bases had no gene match. Germline lookup yields CDR1 MDHEN and CDR2 SYDVKM. DNA of the CDR3: TGTGCCAGCAGTTTACGGGGAACAGGGGCCTACGAGCAGTACTTA. It codes for CASSLRGTGAYEQYL.

In its sample, this clonotype was seen a few times. The V gene is TRBV10-3, the J gene TRBJ1-5, with D unresolved. The ends were cut back, 0 bases at V and 1 base at J, with 19 bases in the middle. In germline, CDR1 is ENHRY, CDR2 SYGVKD. The CDR3 is made up of 19 amino acids. Here the CDR3 reads CAISESVLHFRRSNQPQHF. CDR3 sequence (DNA): TGTGCCATCAGTGAGTCAGTATTGCATTTCAGGAGGAGCAATCAGCCCCAGCATTTT.

This chain links TRBV4-1 with TRBJ2-3, with 12 bases fitting TRBD2. V gave up 1 base and J gave up 5 bases; unmatched junction bases: 7. There are 17 residues in the CDR3. CDR1 and CDR2 from the germline V gene are MGHRA and YSYEKL. CDR3 nucleotides: TGCGCCAGCAGCCAAGGCCTAGCGGGAGGGCGGGGAGATACGCAGTATTTT. It codes for CASSQGLAGGRGDTQYF.

This chain links TRBV7-9 with TRBJ1-2; 8 bases line up with TRBD1. J lost 8 bases, V lost 6 bases, and 8 bases had no gene match. CDR3 length equals 13 residues. The germline V gene encodes CDR1 SEHNR and CDR2 FQNEAQ (reference sequence). CDR3 sequence reads: CASSQEQGGGYTF. CDR3 coding DNA: TGTGCCAGCAGTCAGGAACAGGGGGGGGGCTACACCTTC.

This clonotype was seen more than once but under ten times. The chain carries TRBV7-9 and TRBJ2-4; the match to TRBD2 covers 12 bases. The CDR3 has 19 amino acids. Trimming cost V 0 bases and J 0 bases; bases outside gene matches: 6. CDR1 SEHNR and CDR2 FQNEAQ come from the germline V gene (reference sequence). The CDR3 DNA reads TGTGCCAGCAGCTTAGCGGCACTAGCGGGGGGACTAGCCAAAAACATTCAGTACTTC. Translation: CASSLAALAGGLAKNIQYF.

The CDR3 nucleotides read TGTGCCAGCAGCTCAGGACAGGGGGTCACTGAAGCTTTCTTT. It codes for CASSSGQGVTEAFF. The chain carries TRBV11-2 and TRBJ1-1, with 10 bases that match TRBD1. The junction had 3 bases not matched to a gene; V was cut back by 4 bases and J by 4 bases. There are 14 residues in the CDR3. Germline-derived CDR1 and CDR2 are SGHAT and FQNNGV.

This chain uses TRBV27 with TRBJ2-5; D is perhaps TRBD1 or TRBD2 (6 bases each). Germline lookup yields CDR1 MNHEY and CDR2 SMNVEV (reference sequence). V dropped 4 bases and J dropped 5 bases, with 17 bases sitting between them. CDR3 length: 15 amino acids. CDR3 DNA sequence: TGTGCCAGCAGTTATCTAAGCACAGGGAGGGAGACCCAGTACTTC. This gives the protein CASSYLSTGRETQYF.

This rearrangement joins TRBV5-1 to TRBJ2-3; D not resolved. V lost 1 base and J 1 base, leaving 16 bases between the germline ends. This CDR3 contains 17 residues. Per germline, CDR1 SGHRS and CDR2 YFSETQ. The CDR3 DNA is TGCGCCAGCAGCTTGACTGGACCGCCCGAGGGCACAGATACGCAGTATTTT. Protein sequence: CASSLTGPPEGTDTQYF.

The rearrangement uses TRBV28 and TRBJ2-1, with TRBD2 as a possible D gene (6 bases). The CDR3 contains 17 residues. In germline, CDR1 is MDHEN, CDR2 SYDVKM. Trimming cost V 3 bases and J 6 bases, with 21 bases left between them. Here the CDR3 DNA reads TGTGCCAGCAGTTTCGGGACCCTTGGAGGGAGGCCCAATGAGCAGTTCTTC. Translation: CASSFGTLGGRPNEQFF.

CDR3 region: CATSREGQGQGQPQHF. The CDR3 DNA reads as TGTGCCACCAGCAGAGAGGGACAGGGGCAGGGTCAGCCCCAGCATTTT. The V gene is TRBV15, the J gene TRBJ1-5; TRBD1 matches at 10 bases. CDR1 is LNHNV and CDR2 is YYDKDF in the germline V gene (reference sequence). The CDR3 covers 16 residues. Trimming at V came to 0 bases and at J to 6 bases, leaving 5 bases not matched to a gene. The full variable domain, completed using reference TRBV15 and TRBJ1-5, is DAMVIQNPRYQVTQFGKPVTLSCSQTLNHNVMYWYQQKSSQAPKLLFHYYDKDFNNEADTPDNFQSRRPNTSFCFLDIRSPGLGDTAMYLCATSREGQGQGQPQHFGDGTRLSIL.

This clonotype showed up just once. The chain recombines TRBV15 with TRBJ1-1; D may be TRBD1 (5 bases). The CDR3 extends over 17 amino acids. The ends were cut back, 0 bases at V and 7 bases at J, with 21 bases in the middle. Germline values: CDR1 LNHNV, CDR2 YYDKDF (reference sequence). Here the CDR3 DNA reads TGTGCCACCAGCAGAGATAGGGGCAGGGCAAATAGGAATGAAGCTTTCTTT. It encodes CATSRDRGRANRNEAFF.